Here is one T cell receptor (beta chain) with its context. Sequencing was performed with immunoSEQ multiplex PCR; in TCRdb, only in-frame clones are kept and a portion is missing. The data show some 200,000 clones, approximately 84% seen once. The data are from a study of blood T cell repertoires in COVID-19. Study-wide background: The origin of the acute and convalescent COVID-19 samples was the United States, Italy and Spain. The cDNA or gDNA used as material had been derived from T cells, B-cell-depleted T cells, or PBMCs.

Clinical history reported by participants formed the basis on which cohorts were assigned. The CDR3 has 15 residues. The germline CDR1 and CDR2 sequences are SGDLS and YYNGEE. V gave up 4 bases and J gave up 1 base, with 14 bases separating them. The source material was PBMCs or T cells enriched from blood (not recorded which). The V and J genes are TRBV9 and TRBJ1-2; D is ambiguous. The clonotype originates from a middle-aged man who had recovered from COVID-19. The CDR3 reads CASSTTAGGNYGYTF. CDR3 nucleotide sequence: TGTGCCAGCAGCACAACGGCAGGTGGTAACTATGGCTACACCTTC.